These 22 T cell receptor beta chains were sequenced from one sample in a study of blood T cell repertoires in COVID-19. Clones were read by immunoSEQ multiplex PCR, and TCRdb kept only the in-frame ones, dropping some. The data show roughly 180,000 clones, with about 81% seen just once and 12% held by the top ten. Sequenced sample: peripheral blood. These receptors originate from a woman of 80 years or more with COVID-19, enrolled during active disease.

V is TRBV5-1 and J is TRBJ2-1; TRBD2 matches at 13 bases. Trimming removed 7 bases from V and 6 bases from J; junction bases left unmatched: 7. There are 15 residues in the CDR3. Germline lookup yields CDR1 SGHRS and CDR2 YFSETQ. This CDR3 reads CASASGTSGVNEQFF. In DNA form, the CDR3 reads TGCGCCAGCGCCTCCGGGACTAGCGGGGTCAATGAGCAGTTCTTC. Filled out from reference TRBV5-1 and TRBJ2-1, the complete variable domain reads KAGVTQTPRYLIKTRGQQVTLSCSPISGHRSVSWYQQTPGQGLQFLFEYFSETQRNKGNFPGRFSGRQFSNSRSEMNVSTLELGDSALYLCASASGTSGVNEQFFGPGTRLTVL.

The V call is TRBV5-1, the J call TRBJ2-2, with D possibly TRBD2 on 6 matching bases. The CDR3 has 16 amino acids. CDR1 and CDR2 (germline): SGHRS, YFSETQ. V was clipped by 4 bases and J by 4 bases, with 17 bases between them. CDR3 in DNA: TGCGCCAGCAGCACTCCACGAGGAGGGTTCACCGGGGAGCTGTTTTTT. Its protein product is CASSTPRGGFTGELFF.

This chain links TRBV3-1 (or the pseudogene TRBV3-2) with TRBJ2-7; 8 positions agree with TRBD2. Losses at the gene ends were 1 base for V and 5 bases for J; bases not matched to a gene: 10. The germline CDR1 and CDR2 sequences are LGHDT and YNNKEL (reference sequence). The CDR3 is 16 residues long. The CDR3 spells CASSQALSGGPDEQYF. The CDR3 coding sequence is TGTGCCAGCAGCCAAGCTCTGTCGGGAGGGCCCGACGAGCAGTACTTC.

CDR3 sequence reads: CASRPPGQTYNEQFF. Here the CDR3 DNA reads TGTGCCAGCAGACCCCCGGGACAGACTTACAATGAGCAGTTCTTC. The rearrangement uses TRBV6-5 and TRBJ2-1, with 7 bases identical to TRBD1. Germline loops: CDR1 MNHEY, CDR2 SVGAGI. CDR3 length: 15 residues. V shed 6 bases and J 4 bases; nucleotides not matched to a gene: 9.

This CDR3 reads CAGGSGGANYGYTF. DNA for the CDR3: TGTGCCGGGGGTTCGGGGGGCGCAAACTATGGCTACACCTTC. The chain has TRBV5-4 and TRBJ1-2; a possible D gene is TRBD1 (6 bases). Germline loops: CDR1 SGHNT, CDR2 YYREEE (reference sequence). V was shortened by 10 bases and J by 2 bases, with 18 bases between the two germline ends. The length of the CDR3 is 14 residues.

The chain couples TRBV15 to TRBJ1-5; 7 positions agree with TRBD1. The CDR3 loop spans 15 amino acids. V trimming: 2 bases; J trimming: 7 bases; junction bases outside the gene matches: 8. Germline CDR1 reads LNHNV; CDR2 reads YYDKDF (reference sequence). CDR3 nucleotides: TGTGCCACCAGCAGATCGACAGGGTCTGGGCAGCCCCAGCATTTT. Translating gives CATSRSTGSGQPQHF.

V gene TRBV19 combines with J gene TRBJ2-5, with a weak D call TRBD2 (6 bases). There are 19 residues in the CDR3. Germline CDR1 and CDR2: LNHDA and SQIVND (reference sequence). The V end was cut by 3 bases, the J end by 2 bases, with 25 bases between. Here the CDR3 DNA reads TGTGCCAGTAGTATGGATGGGGGGACCCCCTCATTTGCACAAGAGACCCAGTACTTC. As protein: CASSMDGGTPSFAQETQYF.

The V call is TRBV27, the J call TRBJ2-1; TRBD1 might be the D (6 bases). Per the germline V gene, CDR1 is MNHEY and CDR2 is SMNVEV (reference sequence). V lost 4 bases, J lost 0 bases, and 13 bases lay in between. There are 16 residues in the CDR3. The CDR3 loop reads CASSSLTGISYNEQFF. For the CDR3, the DNA is TGTGCCAGCAGTTCCCTCACAGGGATCTCCTACAATGAGCAGTTCTTC.

This clone was detected only a few times. At one end, the junction sequence differs from germline, possibly due to a read error. The gene calls are TRBV7-7 and TRBJ2-1, with 12 bases identical to TRBD1. Germline lookup yields CDR1 SSHAT and CDR2 FNYEAQ (reference sequence). The length of the CDR3 is 15 residues. The CDR3 region is CASSRDRGPDNEQFF. The DNA for the CDR3 is TGTGCTAGCAGCCGGGACAGGGGGCCCGACAATGAGCAGTTCTTC.

This clone came up a few times. The chain employs TRBV19 and TRBJ1-2, with a weak D call TRBD1 (5 bases). Between the trimmed V and J ends, which lost 3 bases and 2 bases, there was a span of 13 bases. From germline, CDR1 is LNHDA and CDR2 SQIVND (reference sequence). CDR3 length equals 15 residues. CDR3 loop: CASSIWGTPNYGYTF. DNA of the CDR3: TGTGCCAGTAGTATTTGGGGCACACCGAACTATGGCTACACCTTC.

To note about this clone: A junction boundary mismatches the germline segment, possibly from a read error. The chain is built from TRBV7-7 and TRBJ2-5; 8 bases map to TRBD2. The CDR3 has 16 amino acids. From germline, CDR1 is SSHAT and CDR2 FNYEAQ (reference sequence). The CDR3 bases are TGTGCTAGCAGCTTGGGACTAGTGGTTGGCTGGGAGACCCAGTACTTC. Protein product: CASSLGLVVGWETQYF. Supplemented by reference TRBV7-7 and TRBJ2-5, the full variable domain reads GAGVSQSPRYKVTKRGQDVTLRCDPISSHATLYWYQQALGQGPEFLTYFNYEAQPDKSGLPSDRFSAERPEGSISTLTIQRTEQRDSAMYRCASSLGLVVGWETQYFGPGTRLLVL.

This chain uses TRBV6-5 with TRBJ2-1; TRBD2 matches 13 bases. Germline CDR1 MNHEY, CDR2 SVGAGI. Germline trimming cut 2 bases from V and 6 bases from J; bases unmatched to any gene: 4. The CDR3 contains 16 residues. The CDR3 nucleotides are TGTGCCAGCAGTTACGTGGGACTAGCGGGATTCAATGAGCAGTTCTTC. Protein sequence: CASSYVGLAGFNEQFF.

This clone was observed once. The rearrangement joins TRBV9 to TRBJ1-1, with 7 bases aligning to TRBD1. The CDR3 contains 14 residues. Germline V gene data show CDR1 as SGDLS and CDR2 as YYNGEE. V dropped 1 base and J dropped 1; count of bases not matched to a gene: 1. In DNA form, the CDR3 reads TGTGCCAGCAGCGTACAGGGGGAGAACACTGAAGCTTTCTTT. This gives the protein CASSVQGENTEAFF.

The V gene is TRBV7-2, the J gene TRBJ2-5; a weak D match, TRBD2 (6 bases). CDR1 SGHTA and CDR2 FQGNSA come from the germline V gene. The CDR3 consists of 14 residues. Trimming removed 5 bases at V and 5 bases at J, with 15 bases between. This chain's CDR3 is CASSPGVGRETQYF. DNA of the CDR3: TGTGCCAGCAGCCCAGGCGTAGGGAGGGAGACCCAGTACTTC.

This chain joins TRBV19 and TRBJ2-7; D is unclear. Germline values: CDR1 LNHDA, CDR2 SQIVND (reference sequence). The V and J ends lost 1 base and 3 bases respectively, with 13 bases between them. This CDR3 region has 15 residues. CDR3: CASSIAHSLLYEQYF. The CDR3 DNA reads TGTGCCAGTAGTATAGCACACAGCCTTCTCTACGAGCAGTACTTC.

The chain combines TRBV27 with TRBJ1-1; maybe TRBD1 (6 bases). Per the germline V gene, CDR1 is MNHEY and CDR2 is SMNVEV (reference sequence). V lost 5 bases to trimming and J lost 1 base, with 14 bases between them. CDR3 length: 15 residues. In nucleotides, the CDR3 is TGTGCCAGCAGTCCCTTCGGACAGAGGAACACTGAAGCTTTCTTT. Its translation is CASSPFGQRNTEAFF.

The chain employs TRBV7-6 and TRBJ2-1; 13 positions agree with TRBD2. V trimming: 0 bases; J trimming: 11 bases; junction bases outside the gene matches: 7. CDR1 and CDR2 (germline): SGHVS, FNYEAQ. CDR3 length: 16 amino acids. Written as DNA, the CDR3 is TGTGCCAGCAGCTTAGCGGGGGGACTAGCGGGGAGCCAGCAGTTCTTC. Translated: CASSLAGGLAGSQQFF.

The chain employs TRBV2 and TRBJ2-7; unclear D gene. The V gene's germline CDR1 is SNHLY and CDR2 FYNNEI. This CDR3 is 15 amino acids long. Trimming removed 9 bases at V and 2 bases at J, with 20 bases between. The CDR3 region is CASRPLTEPTYEQYF. The CDR3 DNA reads TGTGCCAGTCGGCCGTTGACTGAACCGACCTACGAGCAGTACTTC.

Comments on this clone: A junction end diverges from the germline sequence, so it may reflect a read error. This chain uses TRBV7-7 with TRBJ2-1; D gene unclear. The CDR3 has 13 residues. Germline values: CDR1 SSHAT, CDR2 FNYEAQ (reference sequence). In DNA, the CDR3 is TGTGCTAGCAGCTTAAGCCAGGACAATGAGCAGTTCTTC. As protein: CASSLSQDNEQFF.

The chain links TRBV6-5 to TRBJ1-5, with 9 positions matching TRBD1. CDR3 length: 13 residues. Per germline, CDR1 MNHEY and CDR2 SVGAGI. With V trimmed by 10 bases and J by 6 bases, 7 bases remained unmatched. DNA for the CDR3: TGTGCCACCCGACAGGGGGTAGGTCAGCCCCAGCATTTT. Its translation is CATRQGVGQPQHF.

The V call is TRBV7-2, the J call TRBJ2-2; TRBD1 matches 8 bases. Germline CDR1 SGHTA, CDR2 FQGNSA. V was pared by 5 bases and J by 6 bases, with 11 bases of the junction left unmatched. This CDR3 has 16 residues. The CDR3 protein is CASSGGQGALAGELFF. The DNA of the CDR3 is TGTGCCAGCAGCGGAGGACAGGGCGCCCTCGCCGGGGAGCTGTTTTTT.

The CDR3 here is CASSPFRTSEAYEQYF. The CDR3 nucleotides read TGTGCCAGCTCACCATTTCGGACTAGCGAAGCCTACGAGCAGTACTTC. The chain is built from TRBV18 and TRBJ2-7, with 9 bases lining up with TRBD2. Trimming took 2 bases from V and 2 from J; bases not matched to a gene: 7. The CDR3 runs to 16 residues. Germline loops: CDR1 KGHSH, CDR2 LQKENI.